Following are 19 T cell receptor beta chains from one sample sequenced in a study of regulatory T cells in long-lasting Graves disease. The sample's time point: persistent/refractory GD, antithyroid drugs over 5 years with positive TRAb. Extracted RNA from PBMCs served as the source of the TCR library. For TCR beta, libraries came from iRepertoire HTBI primers and Arm-PCR of CDR3 regions. Each CDR3 protein gets one entry after TCRdb re-called the multiplex PCR reads with MiXCR. The table lists roughly 500,000 distinct CDR3 sequences, more than 20% of them singletons. The sample was peripheral blood mononuclear cells (PBMCs), taken when the disease was refractory, from a patient treated with antithyroid drugs. The receptors were gathered from a female donor with Graves disease.

This chain uses TRBV19 with TRBJ1-3; D is ambiguous. CDR1 and CDR2 (germline): LNHDA, SQIVND (reference sequence). This CDR3 spans 14 amino acids. Trimming took 10 bases from V and 0 from J, leaving 13 bases between them. The CDR3 bases are TGTGCCACCAAGTCCAGCGTCTCTGGAAACACCATATATTTT. Amino acid sequence: CATKSSVSGNTIYF.

In its sample, this clonotype was seen many times. The chain uses TRBV12-3 or TRBV12-4 and TRBJ1-2, with 10 bases fitting TRBD1. The J segment lost 6 bases and the V segment lost 2 bases, leaving 3 bases of the junction unmatched. The CDR3 length is 14 residues. CDR3 coding DNA: TGTGCCAGCAGTTTAAGAGGGACAGGGGATGGCTACACCTTC. Translating it yields CASSLRGTGDGYTF.

The chain couples TRBV20-1 to TRBJ2-3; 9 bases are shared with TRBD2. Unmatched junction bases numbered 12, after V lost 5 bases and J lost 6 bases. CDR1 DFQATT and CDR2 SNEGSKA come from the germline V gene (reference sequence). CDR3 size: 15 residues. The CDR3 spells CSASPLTSGQDTQYF. CDR3 sequence (DNA): TGCAGTGCTTCCCCCCTGACTAGCGGTCAGGATACGCAGTATTTT.

With respect to this clonotype: One junction end does not reproduce the germline sequence, and a read error may be involved. The CDR3 DNA is TGTGCCAGCAGACCCCGGGGGGCCTGGGAAGAGATCCAGTACTTC. Its protein product is CASRPRGAWEEIQYF. V and J are TRBV7-9 and TRBJ2-5; tentatively, D is TRBD2 (7 bases). CDR3 length: 15 residues. Germline CDR1 reads SEHNR; CDR2 reads FQNEAQ (reference sequence). The whole variable domain, filled in from reference TRBV7-9 and TRBJ2-5, reads DTGVSQNPRHKITKRGQNVTFRCDPISEHNRLYWYRQTLGQGPEFLTYFQNEAQLEKSRLLSDRFSAERPKGSFSTLEIQRTEQGDSAMYLCASRPRGAWEEIQYFGPGTRLLVL.

This clonotype was seen ten or more times. V gene TRBV7-8 combines with J gene TRBJ2-7, with D perhaps TRBD1 (6 bases). V was clipped by 2 bases and J by 3 bases, with 17 bases between them. The germline V gene has CDR1 SGHVS and CDR2 FQNEAQ. The CDR3 is 16 residues long. CDR3 DNA sequence: TGTGCCAGCAGCTTAAAGGGGGTCGCTCTGGGCTACGAGCAGTACTTC. Encoded protein: CASSLKGVALGYEQYF.

This clonotype was counted ten times or more. CDR3 region: CASSYVAGQETQYF. CDR3 nucleotide sequence: TGTGCCAGCAGTTACGTTGCAGGACAAGAGACCCAGTACTTC. The genes are TRBV6-5 and TRBJ2-5; D gene unclear. The CDR3 consists of 14 residues. V lost 2 bases to trimming and J lost 2 bases, with 9 bases between them. Germline V lookup: CDR1 MNHEY, CDR2 SVGAGI.

This clonotype was detected a few times. The CDR3 loop is CASESRTGRHSNQPQHF. CDR3 in DNA: TGTGCCAGCGAATCACGGACAGGGCGTCATTCGAATCAGCCCCAGCATTTT. The gene calls are TRBV6-1 and TRBJ1-5, with 8 bases matching TRBD1. The germline gives CDR1 MNHNS, CDR2 SASEGT. The CDR3 spans 17 residues. J was trimmed by 4 bases and V by 8 bases; bases with no gene match: 16.

The sample holds many counts of this clonotype. The J gene is TRBJ2-7, the V gene TRBV2; TRBD2 matches at 11 bases. Trimming cost V 5 bases and J 3 bases; bases outside gene matches: 12. Per the germline V gene, CDR1 is SNHLY and CDR2 is FYNNEI. The CDR3 is 17 residues long. CDR3 bases: TGTGCCAGCAGTTCCGTAGCGGGAGGGCCGATGGGCTACGAGCAGTACTTC. Its protein product is CASSSVAGGPMGYEQYF.

This clonotype was seen a handful of times. A much larger clone lies one base from this, so it may be a read error. The J gene is TRBJ2-5, the V gene TRBV11-2, with no clear D. From germline, CDR1 is SGHAT and CDR2 FQNNGV. V lost 6 bases, J lost 2 bases, and 7 bases lay in between. There are 12 residues in the CDR3. CDR3 sequence reads: CASRSFQETQYF. CDR3 nucleotide sequence: TGTGCCAGCAGGTCCTTTCAAGAGACCCAGTACTTC.

The rearrangement joins TRBV19 to TRBJ1-1; 7 nucleotides line up with TRBD1. The germline CDR1 and CDR2 sequences are LNHDA and SQIVND (reference sequence). The CDR3 has 13 residues. V dropped 3 bases and J dropped 4; count of bases not matched to a gene: 2. CDR3 bases: TGTGCCAGTAGTATCAGGGGGACCACTGAAGCTTTCTTT. Encoded protein: CASSIRGTTEAFF.

The CDR3 loop is CASTYVRSGANVLTF. CDR3 nucleotide sequence: TGTGCCAGCACCTACGTAAGATCTGGGGCCAACGTCCTGACTTTC. This chain joins TRBV6-1 and TRBJ2-6; the D is unclear. Germline CDR1 reads MNHNS; CDR2 reads SASEGT. This CDR3 region has 15 residues. V lost 7 bases, J lost 1 base, and 11 bases lay in between.

A note on this clonotype: A much larger clone differs by one base, so this may be a read error. The CDR3 region has the DNA TGTGCCAGCAGCCCCGAGACATTCTATGGCTACACCTTC. Protein: CASSPETFYGYTF. V usage is TRBV6-1 and J usage is TRBJ1-2; no clear D. Per germline, CDR1 MNHNS and CDR2 SASEGT. V lost 6 bases, J lost 4 bases, and 12 bases lay in between. There are 13 residues in the CDR3.

The chain couples TRBV7-3 to TRBJ2-5; maybe TRBD2 (5 bases). The length of the CDR3 is 16 residues. With 2 bases removed from V and 3 bases from J, the gap between germline ends came to 16 bases. Germline-derived CDR1 and CDR2 are SGHTA and FQGTGA. CDR3 nucleotides: TGTGCCAGCAGCTTATACGGCCTAGCAGTGGAAGAGACCCAGTACTTC. Translation: CASSLYGLAVEETQYF.

The chain uses TRBV15 and TRBJ2-2; the D is unclear. From germline, CDR1 is LNHNV and CDR2 YYDKDF (reference sequence). V was trimmed by 5 bases and J by 7 bases, leaving 17 bases between them. The CDR3 loop spans 15 amino acids. DNA for the CDR3: TGTGCCACCAGCCGTTCGGGCAGGCTAGTCGGGGAGCTGTTTTTT. The encoded protein is CATSRSGRLVGELFF. The full variable domain, its missing parts supplied by reference TRBV15 and TRBJ2-2, is DAMVIQNPRYQVTQFGKPVTLSCSQTLNHNVMYWYQQKSSQAPKLLFHYYDKDFNNEADTPDNFQSRRPNTSFCFLDIRSPGLGDTAMYLCATSRSGRLVGELFFGEGSRLTVL.

The chain carries TRBV9 and TRBJ2-7; 13 bases match TRBD2. After removal of 0 bases from V and 3 bases from J, the junction contained 3 bases not matched to a gene. The CDR3 extends over 16 amino acids. Germline V gene sequence: CDR1 SGDLS, CDR2 YYNGEE. This CDR3 reads CASSVGTSGSIYEQYF. The CDR3 bases are TGTGCCAGCAGCGTAGGGACTAGCGGGAGTATCTACGAGCAGTACTTC.

The chain carries TRBV19 and TRBJ2-3; possibly TRBD2 for D (6 bases). Germline CDR1 is LNHDA and CDR2 is SQIVND (reference sequence). Trimming stripped 5 bases from V and 5 bases from J, with 17 bases between. The CDR3 sequence is 15 residues long. CDR3 protein: CASSPGGGSGDTQYF. CDR3 sequence (DNA): TGTGCCAGTAGTCCCGGTGGAGGGAGTGGAGATACGCAGTATTTT.

The table lists this clonotype with many counts. The chain has TRBV30 and TRBJ1-5, with a tentative D call TRBD1 (5 bases). Trimming took 2 bases from V and 1 from J, leaving 12 bases between them. The germline V gene encodes CDR1 GTSNPN and CDR2 SVGIG (reference sequence). This CDR3 has 15 residues. The CDR3 DNA is TGTGCCTGGAGTACAGGACTCGGAAGCAATCAGCCCCAGCATTTT. The encoded protein is CAWSTGLGSNQPQHF.

The V call is TRBV6-2 or TRBV6-3, the J call TRBJ2-2, with a possible D match to TRBD2 (6 bases). Per the germline V gene, CDR1 is MNHEY and CDR2 is SVGEGT. V lost 7 bases, J lost 8 bases, and 8 bases lay in between. This CDR3 spans 11 amino acids. The CDR3 bases are TGTGCCAGCATCGGACTAGGGGAGCTGTTTTTT. Encoded protein: CASIGLGELFF.

This clonotype has only a few counts. The chain joins TRBV29-1 to TRBJ2-6; a weak D match, TRBD2 (6 bases). Germline assignment: CDR1 SQVTM and CDR2 ANQGSEA. V lost 5 bases and J lost 2, with 10 bases in between. This CDR3 is built from 14 residues. The CDR3 DNA reads as TGCAGCGTTTCGGGAGTAGCTGGGGCCAACGTCCTGACTTTC. Encoded protein: CSVSGVAGANVLTF.